Listed here is a single TCR beta chain. Its antigen specificity is not known. One base away there is no much larger clone; base qualities are not given. These data belong to a study of blood T cell repertoires in COVID-19 (dated by TCRdb to between 2020 and 2021). General notes on the study: Samples covering the acute and convalescent phases of COVID-19 were provided by collaborators in the United States, Italy and Spain. Deeply sampled blood TCRbeta repertoires from subjects exposed to, actively infected with, or recovered from COVID-19 were included in the dataset. Samples came from the ongoing ImmuneRACE study (first 160 participants) plus 1,254 subjects from 6 global collaborators. Sample metadata almost always included a de-identified subject ID, COVID-19 status, age in years and sex. Where HLA class I and class II types were available, the types were taken from metadata supplied by the sample provider, not from assay-based typing. The prospective study material was composed of cDNA or gDNA derived from T cells, B-cell-depleted T cells, or PBMCs. The repertoires were made available in a free public database intended to serve as a resource for research on the immune response to SARS-CoV-2. General study outcomes and caveats: The amount of clinical and demographic metadata varied by source and participant and was provided uncurated.

In the germline V gene (reference sequence), CDR1 corresponds to LGHDT and CDR2 to YNNKEL. The CDR3 sequence holds 15 residues, the cysteine and phenylalanine included. The read is trimmed to its CDR3 DNA, 45 bases read in frame from base 1. Trimming leaves V shorter by 4 bases and J shorter by 7 bases, with the junction holding 12 bases beyond the gene matches. TCRbeta CDR3 regions were amplified from genomic DNA using the immunoSEQ Assay, a bias-controlled multiplex PCR. The original pipeline was this. The number of nucleated cells in each sample was estimated by amplification of reference gene primers within the assay. Sequence reads were collapsed and filtered to measure the absolute abundance of every unique TCRbeta CDR3 rearrangement. For each sample, productive Simpson clonality was calculated by taking the square root of Simpson's diversity index across productive rearrangements. This is the immuneACCESS table as TCRdb keeps it, with only in-frame sequences that have V and J called. A part of the clones is gone; compared with another copy, unresolved V genes explain less than half, and the rest is unexplained. V and J calls and clone size are those listed in that table; D and trimming were worked out from the DNA. For this sample there are about 27,000 clones; approximately 88% appear just once. The ten most abundant clones make up under 10% of the sample.

Collaborating institutions collected whole blood in K2EDTA tubes following their own protocols. For TCRbeta analysis, collaborator samples were shipped as frozen whole blood, as isolated PBMCs, or as DNA extracted from either sample type. The receptor's source is a woman between 50 and 59 years old with active COVID-19. Sequenced input: peripheral blood. The chain joins TRBV3-1 (or the pseudogene TRBV3-2) to TRBJ1-2, and 7 bases in between align with TRBD1. CDR3 reads: CASSPGKGAVSGYTF. At the DNA level, the sequence is TGTGCCAGCAGCCCCGGGAAGGGGGCGGTGAGTGGCTACACCTTC.